This T cell receptor beta chain is drawn from a study of blood T cell repertoires in COVID-19. In germline, CDR1 is SGHRS, CDR2 YFSETQ. This CDR3 is built from 15 residues. V was shortened by 2 bases and J by 1 base, with 12 bases between the two germline ends. Using immunoSEQ multiplex PCR, the repertoire was profiled, and TCRdb retains in-frame clones only, with some absent. The sample lists approximately 130,000 clones, 60% to 85% occurring once. The chain joins TRBV5-1 to TRBJ2-5; possibly TRBD2 for D (6 bases). This TCR was sampled from an elderly man with acute or convalescent COVID-19. Sequences were obtained from peripheral blood. In DNA, the CDR3 is TGCGCCAGCAGCTTTCTTAGCGGAGGCCAAGAGACCCAGTACTTC. As protein: CASSFLSGGQETQYF. The variable domain in full, completed from reference TRBV5-1 and TRBJ2-5, reads KAGVTQTPRYLIKTRGQQVTLSCSPISGHRSVSWYQQTPGQGLQFLFEYFSETQRNKGNFPGRFSGRQFSNSRSEMNVSTLELGDSALYLCASSFLSGGQETQYFGPGTRLLVL.